This TCR beta chain was captured by sequencing in a study of T-cell memory formation after mild COVID-19. The study, taken as a whole, reports: The study found balanced CD4/CD8 in clones contracting day 15 to 85 and a CD4+ lean in later expanders. Chiefly within CM and EM were the contracting CD4+ clones; CD8+ ones were within EMRA.

V was pared by 6 bases and J by 4 bases, with 13 bases between. This CDR3 comprises 13 residues. Concerning this clonotype: The antigen is not known.

TCRdb processed the 5' RACE reads anew with MiXCR; each CDR3 protein has one entry. The data hold almost 45,000 distinct CDR3 sequences, with 6% to 8.5% observed a single time. The TCR originated in an adult who had mild COVID-19 (a few samples of this study predate the infection). Cell type and time point are not known. Sequencing was performed on PBMCs or a T cell subset sorted from them (not recorded which). The chain employs TRBV12-3 or TRBV12-4 and TRBJ2-7; a weak D match, TRBD2 (7 bases). The CDR3 region has the DNA TGTGCCAGCAGATCGGGGGGCAATTACGAGCAGTACTTC. This encodes CASRSGGNYEQYF.